What follows are 23 T cell receptor beta chains derived from one specimen sequenced in a study of cytomegalovirus exposure and HLA in healthy donors. The PCR had 60 Vbeta and 13 Jbeta primers. Clones were read by immunoSEQ multiplex PCR, and TCRdb kept only the in-frame ones, dropping some. The sample consists of 150,000 to 200,000 clones, approximately 80% of them appearing once. Sequencing used PBMCs. The receptors here all came from a woman between 50 and 59 years old in good health and CMV-seronegative.

The chain combines TRBV14 with TRBJ2-7; 9 bases fit TRBD2. The CDR3 runs 15 residues. With V trimmed by 3 bases and J by 0 bases, 3 bases remained unmatched. Germline CDR1 is SGHDN and CDR2 is FVKESK. This CDR3 reads CASSHRLAVSYEQYF. The CDR3 DNA is TGTGCCAGCAGCCACCGACTAGCGGTCTCCTACGAGCAGTACTTC.

The chain combines TRBV4-2 with TRBJ2-3; TRBD2 agrees at 8 bases. V trimming: 5 bases; J trimming: 5 bases; junction bases outside the gene matches: 12. Looked up from germline, CDR1 is LGHNA and CDR2 is YNFKEQ. The CDR3 sequence is 16 residues long. The CDR3, as DNA: TGTGCCAGCAGCACAAGACCTAGCGGGTGGGTAGATACGCAGTATTTT. It codes for CASSTRPSGWVDTQYF.

The chain recombines TRBV5-1 with TRBJ2-3; possible D gene TRBD1, 5 bases. Trimming shortened V by 0 bases and J by 2 bases, and 13 bases separated the two germline ends. Germline CDR1 and CDR2: SGHRS and YFSETQ. The CDR3 totals 16 residues. CDR3 sequence (DNA): TGCGCCAGCAGCTTGGGAAGGGGATGGGCCACAGATACGCAGTATTTT. This sequence encodes CASSLGRGWATDTQYF.

The count of this clone is one. This chain joins TRBV5-6 and TRBJ1-5; 9 bases align to TRBD1. The germline V gene has CDR1 SGHDT and CDR2 YYEEEE. This CDR3 contains 14 residues. Losses at the gene ends were 4 bases for V and 7 bases for J; bases not matched to a gene: 6. The CDR3 loop reads CASSPQGQGQPQHF. For the CDR3, the DNA is TGTGCCAGCAGCCCACAGGGACAGGGCCAGCCCCAGCATTTT.

CDR3 loop: CASQTGTGLYEQYF. CDR3 bases: TGTGCCAGCCAGACCGGGACAGGACTCTACGAGCAGTACTTC. V gene TRBV28 combines with J gene TRBJ2-7; 8 nucleotides align to TRBD1. CDR3 length equals 14 residues. After removal of 8 bases from V and 3 bases from J, the junction contained 9 bases not matched to a gene. CDR1 and CDR2 (germline): MDHEN, SYDVKM.

This clone was seen more than once but under ten times. The identical CDR3 is also encoded by other nucleotide sequences in the sample. The chain carries TRBV7-8 and TRBJ1-1, with D perhaps matching TRBD1 (6 bases). The CDR3 sequence is 13 residues long. Germline-derived CDR1 and CDR2 are SGHVS and FQNEAQ. The V end lost 5 bases, the J end lost 1 base, and 8 bases lay between the germline ends. The CDR3 bases are TGTGCCAGCAGCCAGACAGGGAACACTGAAGCTTTCTTT. This encodes CASSQTGNTEAFF.

This chain links TRBV4-3 with TRBJ2-1, with a possible D match to TRBD2 (6 bases). Germline CDR1 is LGHNA and CDR2 is YSLEER. Between the trimmed V and J ends, which lost 5 bases and 3 bases, there was a span of 11 bases. The CDR3 length is 14 residues. The CDR3 DNA sequence: TGCGCCAGCAGCAAGACGGAGGGCTACAATGAGCAGTTCTTC. Amino acid sequence: CASSKTEGYNEQFF.

This clone has only a few counts. The chain has TRBV6-5 and TRBJ2-5, with 11 bases identical to TRBD2. Germline CDR1 MNHEY, CDR2 SVGAGI. This CDR3 has 15 residues. V was pared by 1 base and J by 4 bases, with 2 bases of the junction left unmatched. CDR3 bases: TGTGCCAGCAGTTACTTTGGACTAGCGGGAGAGACCCAGTACTTC. It codes for CASSYFGLAGETQYF.

CDR3 coding DNA: TGTGCCAGCAGTGACGCGGAGCGGGAGGGCCCGAGAGAGACCCAGTACTTC. Amino acids: CASSDAEREGPRETQYF. This rearrangement joins TRBV25-1 to TRBJ2-5; 10 nucleotides align to TRBD2. Per germline, CDR1 MGHDK and CDR2 SYGVNS. With V trimmed by 3 bases and J by 4 bases, 11 bases remained unmatched. The CDR3 sequence is 17 residues long.

The gene calls are TRBV28 and TRBJ1-4; D might be TRBD1 (6 bases). Germline lookup yields CDR1 MDHEN and CDR2 SYDVKM. Trimming cost V 4 bases and J 7 bases, with 16 bases left between them. The CDR3 runs to 15 residues. DNA for the CDR3: TGTGCCAGCAGTTCTATGGGACACTGGAGTGAAAAACTGTTTTTT. Encoded protein: CASSSMGHWSEKLFF. Complete variable domain (other parts from reference TRBV28 and TRBJ1-4): DVKVTQSSRYLVKRTGEKVFLECVQDMDHENMFWYRQDPGLGLRLIYFSYDVKMKEKGDIPEGYSVSREKKERFSLILESASTNQTSMYLCASSSMGHWSEKLFFGSGTQLSVL.

The genes are TRBV9 and TRBJ1-3; D may be TRBD1 (6 bases). V was shortened by 3 bases and J by 4 bases, with 14 bases between the two germline ends. Germline CDR1 is SGDLS and CDR2 is YYNGEE. CDR3 size: 15 residues. As DNA, the CDR3 is TGTGCCAGCAGCGGGAAGGGGGTGTCGGGAAACACCATATATTTT. It encodes CASSGKGVSGNTIYF.

The chain carries TRBV2 and TRBJ2-1; D is perhaps TRBD2 (5 bases). CDR1 is SNHLY, CDR2 FYNNEI, per germline. The CDR3 loop spans 15 amino acids. Trimming cost V 8 bases and J 4 bases, with 18 bases left between them. CDR3 protein: CASRGADQRYNEQFF. The CDR3 DNA sequence: TGTGCCAGCCGAGGAGCGGACCAGAGGTACAATGAGCAGTTCTTC. The full variable domain, rest sourced from reference TRBV2 and TRBJ2-1, is EPEVTQTPSHQVTQMGQEVILRCVPISNHLYFYWYRQILGQKVEFLVSFYNNEISEKSEIFDDQFSVERPDGSNFTLKIRSTKLEDSAMYFCASRGADQRYNEQFFGPGTRLTVL.

The chain combines TRBV11-2 with TRBJ2-1; the D gene is possibly TRBD2 (6 bases). The CDR3 has 14 amino acids. From germline, CDR1 is SGHAT and CDR2 FQNNGV. Deletions cut 3 bases from V and 8 bases from J, with 14 bases between. The CDR3: CASSFGGVGDEQFF. CDR3 nucleotide sequence: TGTGCCAGCAGCTTCGGCGGGGTAGGCGATGAGCAGTTCTTC.

The gene calls are TRBV14 and TRBJ1-1; 9 bases agree with TRBD1. This CDR3 comprises 14 residues. The V gene end was trimmed by 3 bases and the J gene end by 6 bases; junction bases not matched to a gene: 5. Germline CDR1 reads SGHDN; CDR2 reads FVKESK. The CDR3 region has the DNA TGTGCCAGCAGCCAGGGACAGGGCTCCGCTGAAGCTTTCTTT. Amino acids: CASSQGQGSAEAFF.

The chain uses TRBV29-1 and TRBJ2-4, with D uncertain. The CDR3 runs 13 residues. With 7 bases removed from V and 0 bases from J, the gap between germline ends came to 10 bases. Germline V gene data show CDR1 as SQVTM and CDR2 as ANQGSEA. The CDR3 protein is CSATLRAKNIQYF. The CDR3 coding sequence is TGCAGCGCCACCCTTAGAGCCAAAAACATTCAGTACTTC.

The V gene is TRBV19, the J gene TRBJ1-2, with TRBD1 matching over 8 bases. This CDR3 is 14 amino acids long. The V gene's germline CDR1 is LNHDA and CDR2 SQIVND (reference sequence). J lost 5 bases, V lost 5 bases, and 7 bases had no gene match. CDR3 sequence: CASSADRGGYGYTF. The CDR3 region has the DNA TGTGCCAGTAGTGCCGACAGGGGTGGGTATGGCTACACCTTC.

The chain couples TRBV6-4 to TRBJ2-3; possible D gene TRBD2, 6 bases. Germline V gene data show CDR1 as MRHNA and CDR2 as SNTAGT. V gave up 0 bases and J gave up 3 bases, with 10 bases separating them. The CDR3 runs to 15 residues. CDR3 DNA sequence: TGTGCCAGCAGTGACTCGATCGGGAGAACAGATACGCAGTATTTT. Translating it yields CASSDSIGRTDTQYF.

This chain uses TRBV7-8 with TRBJ1-4, with 8 bases matching TRBD1. The CDR3 runs to 16 residues. With 5 bases clipped from V and 5 bases from J, the junction kept 10 bases outside the gene matches. Germline values: CDR1 SGHVS, CDR2 FQNEAQ. CDR3 in DNA: TGTGCCAGCAGCCCCAAGGGACAGGCGAAAAATGAAAAACTGTTTTTT. Translation: CASSPKGQAKNEKLFF. Filled out from reference TRBV7-8 and TRBJ1-4, the complete variable domain reads GAGVSQSPRYKVAKRGQDVALRCDPISGHVSLFWYQQALGQGPEFLTYFQNEAQLDKSGLPSDRFFAERPEGSVSTLKIQRTQQEDSAVYLCASSPKGQAKNEKLFFGSGTQLSVL.

This clone was seen just once. The chain couples TRBV5-5 to TRBJ2-7; 8 nucleotides align to TRBD2. Germline assignment: CDR1 SGHKS and CDR2 YYEKEE (reference sequence). V shed 0 bases and J 2 bases; nucleotides not matched to a gene: 4. The CDR3 totals 15 residues. DNA for the CDR3: TGTGCCAGCAGCTTGGGGACTAGCATTACCTACGAGCAGTACTTC. Amino acids: CASSLGTSITYEQYF.

The rearrangement joins TRBV7-2 to TRBJ2-1; a weak D match, TRBD2 (5 bases). CDR1 and CDR2 (germline): SGHTA, FQGNSA. The CDR3 has 15 residues. Trimming stripped 2 bases from V and 0 bases from J, with 8 bases between. The CDR3 loop reads CASSLRGNSYNEQFF. The CDR3 nucleotides read TGTGCCAGCAGCTTACGGGGAAACTCCTACAATGAGCAGTTCTTC. The full variable domain, completed using reference TRBV7-2 and TRBJ2-1, is GAGVSQSPSNKVTEKGKDVELRCDPISGHTALYWYRQSLGQGLEFLIYFQGNSAPDKSGLPSDRFSAERTGGSVSTLTIQRTQQEDSAVYLCASSLRGNSYNEQFFGPGTRLTVL.

This clone came up once. The genes are TRBV7-2 and TRBJ2-5, with D possibly TRBD1 on 5 matching bases. Germline V gene data show CDR1 as SGHTA and CDR2 as FQGNSA. The germline V and J ends were trimmed by 1 base and 5 bases, with 14 bases remaining between them. This CDR3 has 15 residues. CDR3 bases: TGTGCCAGCAGCTTAGGTTCAGGGCGATCGGAGACCCAGTACTTC. Protein sequence: CASSLGSGRSETQYF.

The V and J genes are TRBV18 and TRBJ1-2; 11 nucleotides align to TRBD1. CDR3 length: 14 amino acids. Losses at the gene ends were 5 bases for V and 6 bases for J; bases not matched to a gene: 5. The V gene's germline CDR1 is KGHSH and CDR2 LQKENI. The CDR3 region has the DNA TGTGCCAGCTCATCTGGACAGGGGGCGGATGGCTACACCTTC. Protein product: CASSSGQGADGYTF. The full variable domain, completed using reference TRBV18 and TRBJ1-2, is NAGVMQNPRHLVRRRGQEARLRCSPMKGHSHVYWYRQLPEEGLKFMVYLQKENIIDESGMPKERFSAEFPKEGPSILRIQQVVRGDSAAYFCASSSGQGADGYTFGSGTRLTVV.

The V call is TRBV19, the J call TRBJ2-1; tentative D call: TRBD1 (8 bases). This CDR3 region has 16 residues. V was shortened by 3 bases and J by 7 bases, with 19 bases between the two germline ends. Germline values: CDR1 LNHDA, CDR2 SQIVND (reference sequence). DNA of the CDR3: TGTGCCAGTAGTATCCCAGGGGGCAATAGCGGGAATGAGCAGTTCTTC. Protein sequence: CASSIPGGNSGNEQFF.